The rows below give T cell receptor beta chains drawn from one sample of a study of blood T cell repertoires in COVID-19. Repertoires were generated with immunoSEQ multiplex PCR, while TCRdb's copy carries only in-frame clones and drops some. The table shows 60,000 to 90,000 clones, with roughly 80% occurring only once. What was sequenced was peripheral blood. Receptor source: a man in his sixties with acute or convalescent COVID-19. The CDR3 runs from the conserved cysteine through the conserved F or W. Fields, in order: D gene, clone size, V gene, J gene, CDR3 length, CDR3 DNA, CDR3 protein. D genes are given only for firm matches. Clone size is shown for a subset of rows, as once, few, many or a class of expanded clone.

D gene: TRBD2; clone size: once; V gene: TRBV7-6; J gene: TRBJ2-1; CDR3 length: 15; CDR3 DNA: TGTGCCAGCAGCTGGACTAGCGGGAGTTACAATGAGCAGTTCTTC; CDR3 protein: CASSWTSGSYNEQFF
D gene: TRBD1; clone size: -; V gene: TRBV11-3; J gene: TRBJ1-1; CDR3 length: 15; CDR3 DNA: TGTGCCAGCAGCGAAGGGACAGGGGGCAGGGATGAAGCTTTCTTT; CDR3 protein: CASSEGTGGRDEAFF
D gene: -; clone size: -; V gene: TRBV3-1/TRBV3-2; J gene: TRBJ2-1; CDR3 length: 12; CDR3 DNA: TGTGCCAGCAGCCAAGCCCGAGGTGAGCAGTTCTTC; CDR3 protein: CASSQARGEQFF
D gene: TRBD2; clone size: -; V gene: TRBV11-1; J gene: TRBJ2-5; CDR3 length: 16; CDR3 DNA: TGTGCCAGCAGCTTCGGGCCTAGCGGGAGCCAAGAGACCCAGTACTTC; CDR3 protein: CASSFGPSGSQETQYF
D gene: TRBD2; clone size: -; V gene: TRBV2; J gene: TRBJ2-5; CDR3 length: 16; CDR3 DNA: TGTGCCAGCATCTTATCGCTAGCGGGACCACAAGAGACCCAGTACTTC; CDR3 protein: CASILSLAGPQETQYF
D gene: TRBD1; clone size: -; V gene: TRBV5-4; J gene: TRBJ1-2; CDR3 length: 13; CDR3 DNA: TGTGCCAGCAGCCAACCGACAGGGGTCGGCTACACCTTC; CDR3 protein: CASSQPTGVGYTF
D gene: TRBD1; clone size: many; V gene: TRBV7-8; J gene: TRBJ2-7; CDR3 length: 14; CDR3 DNA: TGTGCCAGCAGCTTCGGGACAGGGTGGAACGAGCAGTACTTC; CDR3 protein: CASSFGTGWNEQYF
D gene: -; clone size: -; V gene: TRBV19; J gene: TRBJ1-5; CDR3 length: 14; CDR3 DNA: TGTGCCAGTAGCCAGCAGGGAGGGGAACAGCCCCAGCATTTT; CDR3 protein: CASSQQGGEQPQHF
D gene: -; clone size: -; V gene: TRBV3-1/TRBV3-2; J gene: TRBJ1-4; CDR3 length: 12; CDR3 DNA: TGTGCCAGCAGCCGACTCCAGGGTGACCTGTTTTTT; CDR3 protein: CASSRLQGDLFF
D gene: -; clone size: -; V gene: TRBV24-1; J gene: TRBJ2-2; CDR3 length: 13; CDR3 DNA: TGTGCCACCAGTGATTTGCGGGCCGGGGAGCTGTTTTTT; CDR3 protein: CATSDLRAGELFF
D gene: TRBD2; clone size: -; V gene: TRBV4-1; J gene: TRBJ2-7; CDR3 length: 17; CDR3 DNA: TGCGCCAGCAGCCAAGATGGTACTAGCGGGTACTCCTACGAGCAGTACTTC; CDR3 protein: CASSQDGTSGYSYEQYF
D gene: TRBD1; clone size: few; V gene: TRBV20-1; J gene: TRBJ2-7; CDR3 length: 11; CDR3 DNA: TGCAGTGCTCTGGACAGGGTAGAGCAGTACTTC; CDR3 protein: CSALDRVEQYF
D gene: -; clone size: -; V gene: TRBV28; J gene: TRBJ2-7; CDR3 length: 13; CDR3 DNA: TGTGCCAGCACCGTCGGACACCTCTACGAGCAGTACTTC; CDR3 protein: CASTVGHLYEQYF
D gene: TRBD1; clone size: -; V gene: TRBV19; J gene: TRBJ2-1; CDR3 length: 16; CDR3 DNA: TGTGCCAGTAGTCCCTCCCGGGACAGCTCCTACAATGAGCAGTTCTTC; CDR3 protein: CASSPSRDSSYNEQFF
D gene: TRBD2; clone size: -; V gene: TRBV28; J gene: TRBJ2-1; CDR3 length: 18; CDR3 DNA: TGTGCCAGCAGTTTATACCTCGTGAGTAGCGGGAGGGCCAATGAGCAGTTCTTC; CDR3 protein: CASSLYLVSSGRANEQFF
D gene: -; clone size: -; V gene: TRBV7-6; J gene: TRBJ1-1; CDR3 length: 14; CDR3 DNA: TGTGCCAGCAGCTGGGGGGGGAAGAACACTGAAGCTTTCTTT; CDR3 protein: CASSWGGKNTEAFF
D gene: -; clone size: -; V gene: TRBV3-1/TRBV3-2; J gene: TRBJ1-4; CDR3 length: 15; CDR3 DNA: TGTGCCAGCAGCCAAGAGCAGGCCTCCCGCGAAAAACTGTTTTTT; CDR3 protein: CASSQEQASREKLFF